This passage covers 14 T cell receptor beta chains from one sample sequenced in a study of shared clonotypes between healthy human individuals. The data were produced by immunoSEQ multiplex PCR, yet TCRdb's version contains in-frame clones alone and is incomplete. The profile shows around 1.1 million clones, around 78% of them singletons. Specimen: memory CD4+ T cells from PBMCs. Subset meaning: CD45RA-negative fraction. The source is a man younger than 35 in good health. Some clones in this sample may be carry-over from other donors' samples.

The chain is built from TRBV18 and TRBJ1-2, with no clear D. The V end was cut by 2 bases, the J end by 6 bases, with 13 bases between. Germline lookup yields CDR1 KGHSH and CDR2 LQKENI. The CDR3 runs 14 residues. As DNA, the CDR3 is TGTGCCAGCTCACCAATATTGACTCATGATGGCTACACCTTC. Its translation: CASSPILTHDGYTF.

The chain carries TRBV4-2 and TRBJ2-2, with D possibly TRBD2 on 5 matching bases. The V end was cut by 4 bases, the J end by 0 bases, with 15 bases between. Germline V gene lookup returns CDR1 LGHNA and CDR2 YNFKEQ. The length of the CDR3 is 17 residues. CDR3 sequence reads: CASSREGPRSNTGELFF. The CDR3 bases are TGTGCCAGCAGCCGTGAGGGCCCCCGGTCGAACACCGGGGAGCTGTTTTTT.

This clone was recorded once. V and J are TRBV5-1 and TRBJ1-1; no clear D. The length of the CDR3 is 14 residues. In germline, CDR1 is SGHRS, CDR2 YFSETQ. Trimming shortened V by 0 bases and J by 1 base, and 7 bases separated the two germline ends. The CDR3 reads CASSLAITNTEAFF. CDR3 sequence (DNA): TGCGCCAGCAGCTTGGCCATCACGAACACTGAAGCTTTCTTT.

This chain connects TRBV4-2 to TRBJ2-5, with TRBD2 as a possible D gene (5 bases). V was shortened by 4 bases and J by 4 bases, with 13 bases between the two germline ends. Germline CDR1 LGHNA, CDR2 YNFKEQ. The CDR3 length is 14 residues. CDR3 protein: CASSLEVSGETQYF. CDR3 nucleotides: TGTGCCAGCAGCCTAGAGGTCAGCGGAGAGACCCAGTACTTC.

On this clone: At the DNA level, this CDR3 is encoded by other sequences in the same sample as well. The chain couples TRBV6-6 to TRBJ1-2; perhaps TRBD1 as D (6 bases). The ends were cut back, 2 bases at V and 2 bases at J, with 9 bases in the middle. The germline V gene encodes CDR1 MNHNY and CDR2 SVGAGI (reference sequence). This CDR3 has 14 amino acids. The CDR3 here is CASSYTGLNYGYTF. DNA of the CDR3: TGTGCCAGCAGTTACACAGGGTTGAACTATGGCTACACCTTC.

V gene TRBV11-3 combines with J gene TRBJ2-1; D might be TRBD1 or TRBD2, each matching 5 bases. The CDR3 is made up of 15 amino acids. V lost 4 bases and J lost 7, with 17 bases in between. Germline CDR1 and CDR2: SGHNT and YENEEA. The CDR3 DNA follows: TGTGCCAGCAGCTCCGGGTTCGGGGCGTGGAATGAGCAGTTCTTC. It codes for CASSSGFGAWNEQFF.

This rearrangement joins TRBV6-1 to TRBJ2-1, with TRBD2 as a possible D gene (5 bases). The CDR3 runs 18 residues. The V end was cut by 2 bases, the J end by 0 bases, with 17 bases between. Germline V gene sequence: CDR1 MNHNS, CDR2 SASEGT. This CDR3 reads CASSESPGVLSSYNEQFF. As DNA, the CDR3 is TGTGCCAGCAGTGAAAGCCCCGGGGTCCTAAGCTCCTACAATGAGCAGTTCTTC.

The sample holds one count of this clone. This chain uses TRBV6-6 with TRBJ1-5; D not certain. V was shortened by 8 bases and J by 6 bases, with 14 bases between the two germline ends. The CDR3 extends over 13 amino acids. CDR1 and CDR2 (germline): MNHNY, SVGAGI (reference sequence). The CDR3 DNA reads as TGTGCCAGCGTCGGTAGCGTAAGTCAGCCCCAGCATTTT. Its protein product is CASVGSVSQPQHF.

CDR3 loop: CASSLGWELQETQYF. The CDR3 DNA follows: TGTGCCAGCAGCTTAGGGTGGGAGCTTCAAGAGACCCAGTACTTC. This chain joins TRBV11-2 and TRBJ2-5, with D possibly TRBD2 on 5 matching bases. The CDR3 spans 15 residues. Germline V gene data show CDR1 as SGHAT and CDR2 as FQNNGV. Trimming shortened V by 1 base and J by 2 bases, and 11 bases separated the two germline ends.

The V and J genes are TRBV11-2 and TRBJ2-3; D is possibly TRBD2 (5 bases). This CDR3 spans 18 amino acids. The V end was cut by 1 base, the J end by 0 bases, with 17 bases between. Germline loops: CDR1 SGHAT, CDR2 FQNNGV. CDR3 loop: CASSLVRPRASSTDTQYF. The DNA of the CDR3 is TGTGCCAGCAGCTTAGTACGCCCGCGGGCATCTAGCACAGATACGCAGTATTTT.

This clone was detected only once. The chain carries TRBV7-9 and TRBJ2-3; 7 nucleotides match TRBD1. This CDR3 is built from 15 residues. Germline values: CDR1 SEHNR, CDR2 FQNEAQ (reference sequence). The J segment lost 4 bases and the V segment lost 1 base, leaving 5 bases of the junction unmatched. The CDR3, as DNA: TGTGCCAGCAGCTTAGGACAGGGTGACGCAGATACGCAGTATTTT. Protein: CASSLGQGDADTQYF.

V and J are TRBV14 and TRBJ1-1; TRBD1 might be the D (6 bases). Germline values: CDR1 SGHDN, CDR2 FVKESK. CDR3 size: 15 residues. V shed 2 bases and J shed 0 bases, with 10 bases lying between them. CDR3 residues: CASSQLTGMNTEAFF. The DNA for the CDR3 is TGTGCCAGCAGCCAACTGACAGGTATGAACACTGAAGCTTTCTTT.

This clone appeared many times. The V gene is TRBV12-5, the J gene TRBJ2-3; no clear D. CDR3 length equals 13 residues. V dropped 6 bases and J dropped 2 bases, with 9 bases sitting between them. The germline V gene encodes CDR1 LGHNT and CDR2 FRNRAP. In DNA form, the CDR3 reads TGTGCTAGTGGCCAAGCCCACACAGATACGCAGTATTTT. Protein product: CASGQAHTDTQYF.

CDR3 coding DNA: TGTGCCAGCTCACCCCCGGGACTAGCGGGAGGGAGGAACGAGCAGTACTTC. It encodes CASSPPGLAGGRNEQYF. The J gene is TRBJ2-7, the V gene TRBV18; 16 bases agree with TRBD2. The CDR3 is 17 residues long. Per the germline V gene, CDR1 is KGHSH and CDR2 is LQKENI. V shed 3 bases, J shed 5 bases, and the junction held 7 bases outside the gene matches.